These 31 T cell receptor beta chains share one sample of origin, sequenced in a study of shared clonotypes between healthy human individuals. Sequencing used immunoSEQ multiplex PCR; TCRdb keeps in-frame clones, though not all of them. The repertoire holds 2.5 million or so clones, with around 94% as singletons. The material sequenced was naive CD4+ T cells sorted from blood. As for subset: CD45RA+ positively selected. These receptors all come from a young man in good health.

The chain has TRBV13 and TRBJ2-3; D could derive from TRBD1 or TRBD2 (5 bases each). V was shortened by 3 bases and J by 3 bases, with 13 bases between the two germline ends. The CDR3 contains 15 residues. CDR1 and CDR2 from the germline V gene are PRHDT and FYEKMQ (reference sequence). CDR3 sequence reads: CASSLPGTKTDTQYF. The CDR3 coding sequence is TGTGCCAGCAGCTTGCCCGGGACCAAAACAGATACGCAGTATTTT.

The gene calls are TRBV21-1 and TRBJ2-7; the table's D call of TRBD1 was not tested on the DNA. TRBV21-1 is described as a pseudogene. The CDR3 loop spans 21 amino acids. In DNA, the CDR3 is TGTGCCAGCAGCAAAGAGATCTATTCAGGGGGCAGGCAGGTAGCCGACTACGAGCAGTACTTC. Its protein is CASSKEIYSGGRQVADYEQYF.

V and J are TRBV13 and TRBJ2-3; possible D gene TRBD2, 6 bases. The CDR3 sequence is 14 residues long. The V and J ends lost 5 bases and 2 bases respectively, with 11 bases between them. CDR1 and CDR2 from the germline V gene are PRHDT and FYEKMQ (reference sequence). The CDR3 coding sequence is TGTGCCAGCAGCCGGGAGAAATACACAGATACGCAGTATTTT. Residues: CASSREKYTDTQYF.

The rearrangement uses TRBV5-1 and TRBJ1-2, with D hard to call. CDR3 length: 16 amino acids. Looked up from germline, CDR1 is SGHRS and CDR2 is YFSETQ. V was clipped by 4 bases and J by 1 base, with 17 bases between them. CDR3 in amino acids: CASSRTGAADNYGYTF. The CDR3 coding sequence is TGCGCCAGCAGCCGTACCGGTGCGGCAGATAACTATGGCTACACCTTC. Combining the CDR3 with reference TRBV5-1 and TRBJ1-2 gives the whole variable domain KAGVTQTPRYLIKTRGQQVTLSCSPISGHRSVSWYQQTPGQGLQFLFEYFSETQRNKGNFPGRFSGRQFSNSRSEMNVSTLELGDSALYLCASSRTGAADNYGYTFGSGTRLTVV.

The J gene is TRBJ2-3, the V gene TRBV9; 8 positions agree with TRBD1. The CDR3 length is 18 residues. V lost 0 bases and J lost 0; bases outside the gene matches: 9. Per germline, CDR1 SGDLS and CDR2 YYNGEE. For the CDR3, the DNA is TGTGCCAGCAGCGTAGAACCCCGGACAGGGAGGAGCACAGATACGCAGTATTTT. Its protein product is CASSVEPRTGRSTDTQYF. Filled out from reference TRBV9 and TRBJ2-3, the complete variable domain reads DSGVTQTPKHLITATGQRVTLRCSPRSGDLSVYWYQQSLDQGLQFLIQYYNGEERAKGNILERFSAQQFPDLHSELNLSSLELGDSALYFCASSVEPRTGRSTDTQYFGPGTRLTVL.

This clone was seen a single time. CDR3 nucleotide sequence: TGCAGCGTTGCGACAGGCCCCCCGGACGAGCAGTACTTC. Translating gives CSVATGPPDEQYF. The J gene is TRBJ2-7, the V gene TRBV29-1; the D gene is possibly TRBD1 (6 bases). The length of the CDR3 is 13 residues. CDR1 and CDR2 (germline): SQVTM, ANQGSEA. Trimming pared 4 bases from V and 5 bases from J, leaving 15 bases between.

J is TRBJ1-6 and V is TRBV15, with TRBD1 as a possible D gene (6 bases). Germline V gene lookup returns CDR1 LNHNV and CDR2 YYDKDF (reference sequence). The length of the CDR3 is 14 residues. The germline V and J ends were trimmed by 0 bases and 10 bases, with 10 bases remaining between them. CDR3 region: CATSREQGKSPLHF. DNA for the CDR3: TGTGCCACCAGCAGAGAACAGGGTAAATCACCCCTCCACTTT.

Notes on this clone: The same CDR3 arises from other DNA sequences in this sample as well. The chain recombines TRBV5-1 with TRBJ2-3; the match to TRBD2 covers 9 bases. Trimming took 1 base from V and 1 from J; bases not matched to a gene: 1. CDR1 is SGHRS, CDR2 YFSETQ, per germline. CDR3 length: 15 residues. CDR3 protein: CASSLRTSGTDTQYF. The CDR3 coding sequence is TGCGCCAGCAGCTTGAGGACTAGCGGCACAGATACGCAGTATTTT.

The chain recombines TRBV30 with TRBJ1-2, with a weak D call TRBD1 (5 bases). The CDR3 runs to 12 residues. The germline V gene has CDR1 GTSNPN and CDR2 SVGIG (reference sequence). V gave up 2 bases and J gave up 4 bases, with 8 bases separating them. This CDR3 is CAWSLDSYGYTF. The CDR3 DNA is TGTGCCTGGAGTCTCGACAGCTATGGCTACACCTTC.

A note on this clone: Different DNA sequences within this sample yield the same CDR3. The V and J genes are TRBV5-1 and TRBJ2-7; TRBD1 matches at 7 bases. The trim removed 0 bases at V and 2 bases at J, leaving 2 bases unmatched. The CDR3 consists of 14 residues. CDR1 and CDR2 from the germline V gene are SGHRS and YFSETQ. CDR3 DNA sequence: TGCGCCAGCAGCTTGGGACAGGGCCCCTACGAGCAGTACTTC. This gives the protein CASSLGQGPYEQYF. The full variable domain, with the rest looked up from reference TRBV5-1 and TRBJ2-7, is KAGVTQTPRYLIKTRGQQVTLSCSPISGHRSVSWYQQTPGQGLQFLFEYFSETQRNKGNFPGRFSGRQFSNSRSEMNVSTLELGDSALYLCASSLGQGPYEQYFGPGTRLTVT.

V gene TRBV5-1 combines with J gene TRBJ1-1, with no clear D. CDR1 and CDR2 from the germline V gene are SGHRS and YFSETQ. V dropped 1 base and J dropped 3 bases, with 19 bases sitting between them. The CDR3 spans 17 residues. CDR3 nucleotides: TGCGCCAGCAGCTTGAGTGAGGGTGGAGAATTGGACACTGAAGCTTTCTTT. It specifies CASSLSEGGELDTEAFF.

A note on this clone: Other DNA variants within this sample encode the same CDR3. The CDR3 loop is CAWSGRGNTIYF. DNA for the CDR3: TGTGCCTGGAGTGGGCGCGGAAACACCATATATTTT. The rearrangement joins TRBV30 to TRBJ1-3, with D hard to call. CDR1 is GTSNPN, CDR2 SVGIG, per germline (reference sequence). This CDR3 region has 12 residues. The germline V and J ends were trimmed by 1 base and 4 bases, with 5 bases remaining between them. Full variable domain (missing parts from reference TRBV30 and TRBJ1-3): SQTIHQWPATLVQPVGSPLSLECTVEGTSNPNLYWYRQAAGRGLQLLFYSVGIGQISSEVPQNLSASRPQDRQFILSSKKLLLSDSGFYLCAWSGRGNTIYFGEGSWLTVV.

The V call is TRBV11-3, the J call TRBJ2-7, with a tentative D call TRBD1 (6 bases). The CDR3 length is 15 residues. Germline V lookup: CDR1 SGHNT, CDR2 YENEEA. V lost 1 base, J lost 5 bases, and 15 bases lay in between. CDR3 sequence: CASSLGAGAPDEQYF. CDR3 DNA sequence: TGTGCCAGCAGCTTAGGGGCAGGGGCGCCGGACGAGCAGTACTTC.

The chain joins TRBV6-6 to TRBJ1-6, with D perhaps TRBD1 (6 bases). The CDR3 runs to 15 residues. CDR1 and CDR2 from the germline V gene are MNHNY and SVGAGI (reference sequence). Trimming left V 5 bases short and J 3 bases short, with 11 bases between. The CDR3 nucleotides are TGTGCCAGCAGTGGGGGGCAGGGCTATAATTCACCCCTCCACTTT. It specifies CASSGGQGYNSPLHF.

The V call is TRBV19, the J call TRBJ2-7; a weak D match, TRBD1 (5 bases). The V gene lost 1 base and the J gene lost 0 bases, with 10 bases spanning the gap. CDR1 and CDR2 from the germline V gene are LNHDA and SQIVND (reference sequence). This CDR3 has 15 amino acids. The CDR3 nucleotides are TGTGCCAGTAGTATAGGACACACAGGCTCCTACGAGCAGTACTTC. Translated, it gives CASSIGHTGSYEQYF.

In this sample, this clone turned up once. J is TRBJ2-7 and V is TRBV11-2; no firm D call. V lost 5 bases and J lost 2, with 13 bases in between. Germline V gene lookup returns CDR1 SGHAT and CDR2 FQNNGV. CDR3 length: 14 amino acids. The CDR3 DNA sequence: TGTGCCAGCAGCCCTCGCCCCGAGGCCTACGAGCAGTACTTC. Its protein product is CASSPRPEAYEQYF.

About this clone itself: Other DNA sequences in the sample encode the same CDR3. The gene calls are TRBV20-1 and TRBJ2-3; tentative D call: TRBD2 (5 bases). V was clipped by 3 bases and J by 5 bases, with 6 bases between them. Germline values: CDR1 DFQATT, CDR2 SNEGSKA (reference sequence). CDR3 length: 11 amino acids. Written as DNA, the CDR3 is TGCAGTGCTAGGAGGGTAGATACGCAGTATTTT. Translated: CSARRVDTQYF.

The chain couples TRBV1 to TRBJ1-5. TRBV1 corresponds to a pseudogene. This CDR3 region has 19 residues. The DNA of the CDR3 is TGCACCAGCAGCCTTTACCTCCGGTACGAAATCTATAGCAATCAGCCCCAGCATTTT. Protein sequence: CTSSLYLRYEIYSNQPQHF.

V usage is TRBV20-1 and J usage is TRBJ1-1; tentative D call: TRBD1 (5 bases). Trimming shortened V by 6 bases and J by 8 bases, and 10 bases separated the two germline ends. CDR1 is DFQATT and CDR2 is SNEGSKA in the germline V gene (reference sequence). The CDR3 is made up of 10 amino acids. The CDR3 bases are TGCAGTGCCAGGACAAGAGAAGCTTTCTTT. It translates to CSARTREAFF.

The V gene is TRBV10-2, the J gene TRBJ1-2, with 8 nucleotides matching TRBD1. CDR3 length: 13 amino acids. Germline-derived CDR1 and CDR2 are WSHSY and SAAADI. The V gene end was trimmed by 8 bases and the J gene end by 5 bases; junction bases not matched to a gene: 7. CDR3 sequence: CASARQGQYGYTF. Here the CDR3 DNA reads TGCGCCAGCGCTCGACAGGGGCAATATGGCTACACCTTC.

This rearrangement joins TRBV7-8 to TRBJ1-1; a weak D match, TRBD1 (6 bases). Trimming took 2 bases from V and 12 from J, leaving 13 bases between them. The germline V gene has CDR1 SGHVS and CDR2 FQNEAQ. The length of the CDR3 is 12 residues. The CDR3 DNA sequence: TGTGCCAGCAGCTTATGGGAGGGGGTACCTTTCTTT. As protein: CASSLWEGVPFF.

The chain combines TRBV7-2 with TRBJ2-1; 8 positions match TRBD1. This CDR3 has 15 amino acids. Germline values: CDR1 SGHTA, CDR2 FQGNSA. V lost 0 bases, J lost 9 bases, and 7 bases stayed unmatched. The CDR3 DNA reads TGTGCCAGCAGCTTAGCCGGGACAGGTACAGGTGAGCAGTTCTTC. This translates into CASSLAGTGTGEQFF.

A note on this clone: Other nucleotide sequences in the sample specify the same CDR3. This sequence joins TRBV2 and TRBJ2-1; the D is unclear. The CDR3 runs 14 residues. The V gene lost 6 bases and the J gene lost 0 bases, with 9 bases spanning the gap. Germline CDR1 SNHLY, CDR2 FYNNEI. The CDR3 region is CASRVGSSYNEQFF. The CDR3 region has the DNA TGTGCCAGCAGGGTGGGGTCCTCCTACAATGAGCAGTTCTTC.

This chain joins TRBV25-1 and TRBJ2-3, with D tentatively TRBD2 (5 bases). CDR1 and CDR2 (germline): MGHDK, SYGVNS. The CDR3 extends over 15 amino acids. V was shortened by 5 bases and J by 0 bases, with 12 bases between the two germline ends. CDR3 bases: TGTGCCAGCAGTCCCTCCCGGACTAGCACAGATACGCAGTATTTT. It translates to CASSPSRTSTDTQYF.

The rearrangement joins TRBV11-2 to TRBJ2-7, with 7 bases that match TRBD1. The trim removed 5 bases at V and 7 bases at J, leaving 14 bases unmatched. The CDR3 runs 15 residues. Looked up from germline, CDR1 is SGHAT and CDR2 is FQNNGV. The CDR3 sequence: CASSRGELQGKEQYF. The CDR3, as DNA: TGTGCCAGCAGCCGCGGAGAACTACAGGGGAAGGAGCAGTACTTC.

This chain connects TRBV19 to TRBJ1-5; a possible D gene is TRBD1 (6 bases). Per germline, CDR1 LNHDA and CDR2 SQIVND (reference sequence). CDR3 length equals 15 residues. The V gene lost 7 bases and the J gene lost 2 bases, with 15 bases spanning the gap. CDR3 nucleotide sequence: TGTGCCAGTACGAACAGGGCTCTCGGCAATCAGCCCCAGCATTTT. It specifies CASTNRALGNQPQHF.

This clone has only one observation. Other nucleotide sequences from this sample produce the same CDR3. This rearrangement joins TRBV27 to TRBJ1-2; TRBD1 matches at 8 bases. The length of the CDR3 is 12 residues. V was clipped by 5 bases and J by 8 bases; unmatched bases: 4. Germline CDR1 is MNHEY and CDR2 is SMNVEV (reference sequence). CDR3 sequence reads: CASSPQGGGYTF. Written as DNA, the CDR3 is TGTGCCAGCAGTCCACAGGGGGGCGGCTACACCTTC.

CDR3 in amino acids: CASMARDRIEKLFF. Written as DNA, the CDR3 is TGTGCCAGTATGGCCCGGGACAGGATTGAAAAACTGTTTTTT. This sequence joins TRBV19 and TRBJ1-4; TRBD1 aligns across 8 bases. The CDR3 length is 14 residues. J was trimmed by 7 bases and V by 7 bases; bases with no gene match: 8. Germline V CDR1 and CDR2: LNHDA, SQIVND (reference sequence).

The chain combines TRBV7-9 with TRBJ2-1; a possible D gene is TRBD2 (6 bases). Between the trimmed V and J ends, which lost 5 bases and 9 bases, there was a span of 11 bases. This CDR3 has 12 amino acids. CDR1 and CDR2 from the germline V gene are SEHNR and FQNEAQ (reference sequence). The CDR3 loop reads CASSLKAGEQFF. The CDR3 DNA reads TGTGCCAGCAGCCTCAAAGCGGGTGAGCAGTTCTTC.

This chain uses TRBV5-6 with TRBJ1-2, with D possibly being TRBD1 (5 bases). The CDR3 runs to 16 residues. V was trimmed by 4 bases and J by 1 base, leaving 17 bases between them. Germline V CDR1 and CDR2: SGHDT, YYEEEE. In DNA, the CDR3 is TGTGCCAGCAGCCCACTCGGGGCTGGAGTTAACTATGGCTACACCTTC. Residues: CASSPLGAGVNYGYTF. Filled out from reference TRBV5-6 and TRBJ1-2, the complete variable domain reads DAGVTQSPTHLIKTRGQQVTLRCSPKSGHDTVSWYQQALGQGPQFIFQYYEEEERQRGNFPDRFSGHQFPNYSSELNVNALLLGDSALYLCASSPLGAGVNYGYTFGSGTRLTVV.

This chain joins TRBV7-9 and TRBJ1-2, with D perhaps TRBD1 (5 bases). Trimming removed 1 base at V and 8 bases at J, with 11 bases between. The CDR3 extends over 13 amino acids. CDR1 is SEHNR, CDR2 FQNEAQ, per germline (reference sequence). DNA of the CDR3: TGTGCCAGCAGCTTAGTGGGGGTCCACGGCTACACCTTC. This codes for CASSLVGVHGYTF. Using reference TRBV7-9 and TRBJ1-2 for the parts outside the CDR3, the full variable domain is DTGVSQNPRHKITKRGQNVTFRCDPISEHNRLYWYRQTLGQGPEFLTYFQNEAQLEKSRLLSDRFSAERPKGSFSTLEIQRTEQGDSAMYLCASSLVGVHGYTFGSGTRLTVV.